The entry below describes one T cell receptor beta chain. No antigen is known for it. This sample was included in a study of CD8+CD57+ T cells in acquired aplastic anemia. About the research overall: Sorted CD4+ and CD8+ cell DNA averaged approximately 3.4 ug.

CDR3 and TCR beta VDJ profiling relied on genomic DNA as the template. MiXCR, run by TCRdb on the reads, gives a single entry per CDR3 protein. The data show approximately 190,000 distinct CDR3 sequences, with 64% seen just once and 35% to 55% held by the top ten. General study results and limits: For CD8+ Simpson's diversity, patients and controls showed no significant difference. In common between the patients and the controls were approximately 28 CD8+ CDR3 sequences.

V was clipped by 4 bases and J by 8 bases, with 11 bases between them. The CDR3 length is 12 residues. Sequencing was carried out using sorted CD4+, CD8+, or CD8+CD57+ T cells (not recorded which) from PBMCs. The origin of this receptor is a human donor with severe aplastic anemia or a healthy control (not recorded which). The genes are TRBV12-3 or TRBV12-4 and TRBJ1-2; D gene uncertain. CDR3 protein: CASSSGIVGYTF. Here the CDR3 DNA reads TGTGCCAGCAGTTCGGGAATTGTGGGCTACACCTTC.